The TCR beta chain under discussion was sequenced for a study of beta chain features in type 1 diabetes. On the study more broadly: Patients and healthy donors were similar in age, gender and cell yields. General observations from the study: Shorter templates might be favored by PCR, and equally so in patients and in controls. At VDJ recombination sites, type 1 diabetes patients had fewer insertions and more deleted nucleotides.

Of the isolated RNA, all was reverse transcribed, and so the sequenced material was expressed TCRB transcripts. The assay was immunoSEQ multiplex PCR, and TCRdb's table has in-frame clones only and misses some. In the table there are roughly 40,000 clones, roughly two thirds of which are singletons. The CDR3 length is 17 residues. From germline, CDR1 is SGHNT and CDR2 YYREEE (reference sequence). Trimming took 4 bases from V and 8 from J; bases not matched to a gene: 19. Details on this clone: Its antigen remains unidentified.

Each sorted fraction was over 95% pure. The sequencing sample was made of Tregs from blood. This sequence joins TRBV5-4 and TRBJ2-3, with 7 bases that match TRBD2. The receptor was isolated from a woman in her 30s in good health. The CDR3 DNA follows: TGTGCCAGCAGCCTGGATTTGCGGGGAGGGTTACATGGTACGCAGTATTTT. It specifies CASSLDLRGGLHGTQYF.